A single sample is the source of the 32 T cell receptor beta chains below, sequenced in a study of blood T cell repertoires in COVID-19. Libraries were prepared by immunoSEQ multiplex PCR; TCRdb keeps only in-frame clonotypes and omits some of them. The data contain tens of thousands of clones, 81% of them singletons. Sequencing was done on a sample of peripheral blood. These receptors originate from a man older than 75 with acute or convalescent COVID-19.

The chain has TRBV3-1 (or the pseudogene TRBV3-2) and TRBJ2-7; 10 nucleotides match TRBD2. Germline CDR1 is LGHDT and CDR2 is YNNKEL (reference sequence). CDR3 length equals 14 residues. Germline trimming cut 0 bases from V and 6 bases from J; bases unmatched to any gene: 2. DNA for the CDR3: TGTGCCAGCAGCCAAGATCGGACTAGCGGCGAGCAGTACTTC. Protein: CASSQDRTSGEQYF.

The chain carries TRBV29-1 and TRBJ2-5, with 11 bases that match TRBD2. V dropped 8 bases and J dropped 2; count of bases not matched to a gene: 7. Germline CDR1 is SQVTM and CDR2 is ANQGSEA. The CDR3 runs to 14 residues. CDR3 in DNA: TGCAGCATAAGGACTAGCGGGCTTCAAGAGACCCAGTACTTC. Protein: CSIRTSGLQETQYF.

The chain couples TRBV7-2 to TRBJ2-1; 9 bases agree with TRBD2. This CDR3 is 16 amino acids long. V was pared by 6 bases and J by 9 bases, with 15 bases of the junction left unmatched. The germline V gene has CDR1 SGHTA and CDR2 FQGNSA. CDR3 in amino acids: CASRSFRVAGAGEQFF. CDR3 nucleotides: TGTGCCAGCAGATCCTTCCGGGTAGCGGGAGCCGGTGAGCAGTTCTTC.

This clone was observed a few times. The gene calls are TRBV11-3 and TRBJ2-2; 11 positions match TRBD2. This CDR3 spans 16 amino acids. Germline lookup yields CDR1 SGHNT and CDR2 YENEEA. The V and J ends lost 3 bases and 3 bases, in that order; junction bases with no gene match: 3. The CDR3: CASSLGLADDTGELFF. The DNA of the CDR3 is TGTGCCAGCAGCTTGGGACTAGCGGATGACACCGGGGAGCTGTTTTTT.

This chain connects TRBV9 to TRBJ1-5; D is uncertain. V lost 0 bases, J lost 0 bases, and 7 bases lay in between. There are 15 residues in the CDR3. Germline assignment: CDR1 SGDLS and CDR2 YYNGEE. The CDR3 reads CASSVGQDSNQPQHF. The CDR3, as DNA: TGTGCCAGCAGCGTAGGTCAGGATAGCAATCAGCCCCAGCATTTT.

This sequence joins TRBV5-6 and TRBJ2-7; the D gene is possibly TRBD2 (5 bases). The V end lost 4 bases, the J end lost 2 bases, and 13 bases lay between the germline ends. In germline, CDR1 is SGHDT, CDR2 YYEEEE. CDR3 size: 14 residues. CDR3 region: CASSPLAGTYEQYF. The CDR3 DNA reads as TGTGCCAGCAGCCCGTTGGCCGGGACCTACGAGCAGTACTTC. Combining the CDR3 with reference TRBV5-6 and TRBJ2-7 gives the whole variable domain DAGVTQSPTHLIKTRGQQVTLRCSPKSGHDTVSWYQQALGQGPQFIFQYYEEEERQRGNFPDRFSGHQFPNYSSELNVNALLLGDSALYLCASSPLAGTYEQYFGPGTRLTVT.

This clone was seen only once. The V call is TRBV7-2, the J call TRBJ1-6; D ambiguous. Germline values: CDR1 SGHTA, CDR2 FQGNSA. Trimming took off 3 bases at V and 0 bases at J, with 6 bases between the two ends. The CDR3 is 15 amino acids. CDR3 sequence: CASSFVGSYNSPLHF. The CDR3 nucleotides read TGTGCCAGCAGCTTCGTCGGCTCCTATAATTCACCCCTCCACTTT. Looking up the rest from reference TRBV7-2 and TRBJ1-6 gives the full variable domain: GAGVSQSPSNKVTEKGKDVELRCDPISGHTALYWYRQSLGQGLEFLIYFQGNSAPDKSGLPSDRFSAERTGGSVSTLTIQRTQQEDSAVYLCASSFVGSYNSPLHFGNGTRLTVT.

This clone was detected only a few times. V usage is TRBV7-6 and J usage is TRBJ1-5, with 12 bases lining up with TRBD1. This CDR3 region has 16 residues. Germline V lookup: CDR1 SGHVS, CDR2 FNYEAQ. V lost 5 bases and J lost 6; bases outside the gene matches: 8. DNA of the CDR3: TGTGCCAGCAGCCCGGGACAGGGGGCCGTGGTTCAGCCCCAGCATTTT. Translated: CASSPGQGAVVQPQHF.

This chain joins TRBV4-3 and TRBJ2-1, with 14 bases aligning to TRBD2. CDR3 size: 17 residues. Trimming removed 0 bases from V and 8 bases from J; junction bases left unmatched: 6. CDR1 and CDR2 (germline): LGHNA, YSLEER. The CDR3 sequence: CASSQDGTSGSGYEQFF. The CDR3 nucleotides are TGCGCCAGCAGCCAAGACGGGACTAGCGGGAGCGGCTATGAGCAGTTCTTC.

The V call is TRBV6-5, the J call TRBJ1-6, with 8 bases lining up with TRBD1. Germline loops: CDR1 MNHEY, CDR2 SVGAGI. CDR3 length: 14 residues. J lost 4 bases, V lost 6 bases, and 2 bases had no gene match. CDR3: CASRGDRYNSPLHF. Written as DNA, the CDR3 is TGTGCCAGCAGGGGGGACAGGTATAATTCACCCCTCCACTTT.

The rearrangement uses TRBV2 and TRBJ2-3; a weak D match, TRBD2 (6 bases). The CDR3 is made up of 12 amino acids. The germline gives CDR1 SNHLY, CDR2 FYNNEI. The V and J ends lost 6 bases and 4 bases respectively, with 8 bases between them. The CDR3 bases are TGTGCCAGCAGCCGGGACTCAGATACGCAGTATTTT. Translating gives CASSRDSDTQYF.

In this sample, this clone turned up once. The chain has TRBV5-1 and TRBJ2-1, with 9 bases lining up with TRBD1. J was trimmed by 4 bases and V by 1 base; bases with no gene match: 6. Germline assignment: CDR1 SGHRS and CDR2 YFSETQ. The CDR3 is 16 amino acids. The CDR3 sequence: CASSLTPGTGYNEQFF. The CDR3 nucleotides are TGCGCCAGCAGCTTGACACCCGGGACAGGGTACAATGAGCAGTTCTTC. Drawing the rest from reference TRBV5-1 and TRBJ2-1, the complete variable domain is KAGVTQTPRYLIKTRGQQVTLSCSPISGHRSVSWYQQTPGQGLQFLFEYFSETQRNKGNFPGRFSGRQFSNSRSEMNVSTLELGDSALYLCASSLTPGTGYNEQFFGPGTRLTVL.

The chain recombines TRBV19 with TRBJ1-4, with D unresolved. Trimming shortened V by 4 bases and J by 7 bases, and 10 bases separated the two germline ends. Germline assignment: CDR1 LNHDA and CDR2 SQIVND (reference sequence). This CDR3 contains 13 residues. The CDR3 nucleotides read TGTGCCAGTAGTAATCCGCCCGGTGAAAAACTGTTTTTT. It translates to CASSNPPGEKLFF.

V and J are TRBV11-3 and TRBJ2-1, with TRBD1 as a possible D gene (5 bases). The CDR3 has 14 amino acids. Germline V gene sequence: CDR1 SGHNT, CDR2 YENEEA. V lost 0 bases, J lost 2 bases, and 5 bases lay in between. Here the CDR3 DNA reads TGTGCCAGCAGCTTAGAAGGGGCCTACAATGAGCAGTTCTTC. Encoded protein: CASSLEGAYNEQFF.

This clone appeared a single time. The chain employs TRBV3-1 (or the pseudogene TRBV3-2) and TRBJ1-1, with D possibly TRBD1 on 5 matching bases. Looked up from germline, CDR1 is LGHDT and CDR2 is YNNKEL (reference sequence). The CDR3 spans 14 residues. V was trimmed by 6 bases and J by 4 bases, leaving 15 bases between them. CDR3 region: CASSQTPRGTEAFF. The CDR3 coding sequence is TGTGCCAGCAGTCAGACCCCAAGGGGCACTGAAGCTTTCTTT.

This chain links TRBV10-2 with TRBJ2-1; 8 bases align to TRBD2. The CDR3 loop spans 15 amino acids. Trimming cost V 6 bases and J 4 bases; bases outside gene matches: 8. CDR1 WSHSY and CDR2 SAAADI come from the germline V gene. CDR3 bases: TGCGCCAGCAGCCCACGGGTAGCGGGGTACAATGAGCAGTTCTTC. Translation: CASSPRVAGYNEQFF.

The V call is TRBV5-1, the J call TRBJ2-2; perhaps TRBD2 as D (5 bases). Trimming shortened V by 3 bases and J by 3 bases, and 12 bases separated the two germline ends. Looked up from germline, CDR1 is SGHRS and CDR2 is YFSETQ. The CDR3 runs to 15 residues. CDR3 nucleotide sequence: TGCGCCAGCAGCTGGACCCCGGACTACACCGGGGAGCTGTTTTTT. Its translation: CASSWTPDYTGELFF.

The chain employs TRBV12-3 or TRBV12-4 and TRBJ1-2; the D gene is possibly TRBD1 (5 bases). The CDR3 is 13 residues long. With 6 bases removed from V and 4 bases from J, the gap between germline ends came to 12 bases. The CDR3 nucleotides are TGTGCCAGCAGCACGGAGGGGTCCTATGGCTACACCTTC. Encoded protein: CASSTEGSYGYTF.

This clone appeared once. The chain has TRBV19 and TRBJ2-5, with D possibly being TRBD2 (5 bases). The V gene's germline CDR1 is LNHDA and CDR2 SQIVND (reference sequence). Trimming shortened V by 4 bases and J by 1 base, and 13 bases separated the two germline ends. The CDR3 consists of 15 residues. For the CDR3, the DNA is TGTGCCAGTAGTAATCCCCGGGCGGGCCAAGAGACCCAGTACTTC. Translated: CASSNPRAGQETQYF.

This clone was seen a handful of times. This CDR3 is CASSVGRAISNEQFF. CDR3 bases: TGTGCCAGCAGCGTAGGGAGGGCCATTTCCAATGAGCAGTTCTTC. The chain has TRBV9 and TRBJ2-1, with D perhaps matching TRBD2 (6 bases). The CDR3 has 15 residues. The germline V gene encodes CDR1 SGDLS and CDR2 YYNGEE. Deletions cut 0 bases from V and 6 bases from J, with 13 bases between.

This chain uses TRBV6-4 with TRBJ1-2, with D possibly being TRBD1 (5 bases). Germline V gene data show CDR1 as MRHNA and CDR2 as SNTAGT. The CDR3 contains 12 residues. V was trimmed by 2 bases and J by 8 bases, leaving 9 bases between them. The DNA of the CDR3 is TGTGCCAGCAGTGACCGACAGTACGGCTACACCTTC. Translation gives CASSDRQYGYTF.

J is TRBJ2-7 and V is TRBV27; 13 bases line up with TRBD2. Germline CDR1 and CDR2: MNHEY and SMNVEV (reference sequence). The J segment lost 5 bases and the V segment lost 5 bases, leaving 9 bases of the junction unmatched. The CDR3 loop spans 16 amino acids. The CDR3 DNA follows: TGTGCCAGCAGTCCTCTCCGGACTAGCGGGAGCCACGAGCAGTACTTC. It yields the protein CASSPLRTSGSHEQYF.

This chain uses TRBV7-8 with TRBJ1-5, with 8 bases fitting TRBD1. The germline V gene encodes CDR1 SGHVS and CDR2 FQNEAQ. This CDR3 is 19 amino acids long. The V gene end was trimmed by 1 base and the J gene end by 0 bases; junction bases not matched to a gene: 11. The CDR3 DNA reads as TGTGCCAGCAGCTTAGGACGGACAGGGTCGGTTTATAGCAATCAGCCCCAGCATTTT. Protein product: CASSLGRTGSVYSNQPQHF. The variable domain in full, with the rest retrieved from reference TRBV7-8 and TRBJ1-5, is GAGVSQSPRYKVAKRGQDVALRCDPISGHVSLFWYQQALGQGPEFLTYFQNEAQLDKSGLPSDRFFAERPEGSVSTLKIQRTQQEDSAVYLCASSLGRTGSVYSNQPQHFGDGTRLSIL.

The rearrangement joins TRBV14 to TRBJ2-1; 10 bases are a match to TRBD1. Trimming at V came to 4 bases and at J to 8 bases, leaving 8 bases not matched to a gene. The V gene's germline CDR1 is SGHDN and CDR2 FVKESK. This CDR3 comprises 15 residues. CDR3 residues: CASSPRDRGYDEQFF. The CDR3 nucleotides are TGTGCCAGCAGCCCCCGGGACAGGGGTTACGATGAGCAGTTCTTC.

The sample holds a few counts of this clone. This chain joins TRBV4-1 and TRBJ1-4; TRBD1 aligns across 10 bases. Germline values: CDR1 MGHRA, CDR2 YSYEKL. There are 15 residues in the CDR3. V was clipped by 4 bases and J by 8 bases; unmatched bases: 7. CDR3 sequence reads: CASSRPTGGVEKLFF. CDR3 nucleotide sequence: TGCGCCAGCAGCCGTCCGACAGGGGGCGTCGAAAAACTGTTTTTT.

The chain carries TRBV9 and TRBJ2-3; TRBD2 is a possible D gene (6 bases). The CDR3 runs 13 residues. Germline CDR1 reads SGDLS; CDR2 reads YYNGEE. V was trimmed by 0 bases and J by 7 bases, leaving 9 bases between them. This chain's CDR3 is CASSVDTSNTQYF. The CDR3 coding sequence is TGTGCCAGCAGCGTAGATACTAGCAATACGCAGTATTTT. Filled out from reference TRBV9 and TRBJ2-3, the complete variable domain reads DSGVTQTPKHLITATGQRVTLRCSPRSGDLSVYWYQQSLDQGLQFLIQYYNGEERAKGNILERFSAQQFPDLHSELNLSSLELGDSALYFCASSVDTSNTQYFGPGTRLTVL.

This chain links TRBV4-2 with TRBJ2-7; 7 nucleotides agree with TRBD1. Germline-derived CDR1 and CDR2 are LGHNA and YNFKEQ. Trimming at V came to 0 bases and at J to 6 bases, leaving 14 bases not matched to a gene. This CDR3 region has 17 residues. The chain's CDR3 is CASSQDPPGTAVGEQYF. CDR3 coding DNA: TGTGCCAGCAGCCAAGATCCGCCTGGGACAGCAGTGGGCGAGCAGTACTTC.

CDR3: CASSDGRAQGEQYF. CDR3 DNA sequence: TGTGCCAGCAGCGACGGAAGGGCCCAGGGGGAGCAGTACTTC. This sequence joins TRBV7-2 and TRBJ2-7; D is possibly TRBD1 (6 bases). Trimming took off 5 bases at V and 7 bases at J, with 18 bases between the two ends. Germline V gene lookup returns CDR1 SGHTA and CDR2 FQGNSA. CDR3 length: 14 residues. The whole variable domain, remainder taken from reference TRBV7-2 and TRBJ2-7, is GAGVSQSPSNKVTEKGKDVELRCDPISGHTALYWYRQSLGQGLEFLIYFQGNSAPDKSGLPSDRFSAERTGGSVSTLTIQRTQQEDSAVYLCASSDGRAQGEQYFGPGTRLTVT.

V gene TRBV5-1 combines with J gene TRBJ1-2; 8 bases map to TRBD1. The CDR3 is made up of 13 amino acids. V lost 2 bases, J lost 5 bases, and 2 bases stayed unmatched. CDR1 is SGHRS, CDR2 YFSETQ, per germline. The CDR3 coding sequence is TGCGCCAGCAGCTTTGGACAGGGTTATGGCTACACCTTC. It specifies CASSFGQGYGYTF.

There are a few counts of this clone. The gene calls are TRBV18 and TRBJ1-5, with TRBD1 identical over 8 bases. The V and J ends lost 5 bases and 6 bases, in that order; junction bases with no gene match: 6. The germline V gene encodes CDR1 KGHSH and CDR2 LQKENI. The CDR3 totals 14 residues. DNA for the CDR3: TGTGCCAGCTCAAACGGCAGGGGGCTTCAGCCCCAGCATTTT. The encoded protein is CASSNGRGLQPQHF.

This chain links TRBV29-1 with TRBJ2-1; D uncertain. The CDR3 contains 11 residues. With 5 bases removed from V and 8 bases from J, the gap between germline ends came to 10 bases. Looked up from germline, CDR1 is SQVTM and CDR2 is ANQGSEA. The CDR3 DNA follows: TGCAGCGTTATTCTAGTCGATGAGCAGTTCTTC. This codes for CSVILVDEQFF.

This sequence joins TRBV7-9 and TRBJ2-1; maybe TRBD2 (6 bases). Looked up from germline, CDR1 is SEHNR and CDR2 is FQNEAQ (reference sequence). V gave up 5 bases and J gave up 5 bases, with 16 bases separating them. CDR3 length equals 15 residues. The CDR3, as DNA: TGTGCCAGCAGCACGCCTAGCGATTTCAACAATGAGCAGTTCTTC. Residues: CASSTPSDFNNEQFF. Drawing the rest from reference TRBV7-9 and TRBJ2-1, the complete variable domain is DTGVSQNPRHKITKRGQNVTFRCDPISEHNRLYWYRQTLGQGPEFLTYFQNEAQLEKSRLLSDRFSAERPKGSFSTLEIQRTEQGDSAMYLCASSTPSDFNNEQFFGPGTRLTVL.